This note documents a single T cell receptor beta chain sequence. The antigen remains undetermined. These data are taken from a study of cytomegalovirus exposure and HLA in healthy donors. About the study: HLA-typed donors were the source of around 80 million unique TCRs, which an early data release held. Study-wide results and limits: Both high specificity and high sensitivity reportedly marked the classifier's diagnosis of cytomegalovirus status. Later on, analysis showed that most CMV-associated TCR beta chains appeared to be HLA-restricted.

Losses at the gene ends were 6 bases for V and 7 bases for J; bases not matched to a gene: 3. Germline values: CDR1 SNHLY, CDR2 FYNNEI. This CDR3 spans 14 amino acids. 13 Jbeta primers and 60 Vbeta primers were used for the PCR. The method was immunoSEQ multiplex PCR; TCRdb's version includes in-frame clones alone and lacks a portion of them. In the table there are 99,000 or so clones, roughly 79% of which are singletons. The clonotype originates from a man in his forties or fifties in good health and CMV-seronegative. The chain employs TRBV2 and TRBJ2-1, with 13 positions matching TRBD2. Sequenced sample: PBMCs. CDR3 nucleotide sequence: TGTGCCAGCAGGGGACTAGCGGGGTGGAATGAGCAGTTCTTC. As protein: CASRGLAGWNEQFF.